This T cell receptor (beta chain) was recovered during a study of draining lymph node invasion in breast cancer (TCRdb year 2020). About the investigation overall: Nodal metastasis was diagnosed by histology and cytokeratin immunohistochemistry and confirmed by EpCAM/CD45 flow cytometry. A separate targeted assay used bulk TCR-beta CDR3 sequencing to compare sorted memory regulatory T cells with memory conventional CD4 T cells across breast cancer tissues. From every patient, the primary tumor plus matched non-invaded and tumor-invaded tumor-draining lymph nodes were collected, and both Treg and Tconv subsets were profiled. The separate targeted TCR sequencing covered lymph nodes from roughly 5 patients, with primary tumors sequenced for three of those patients. The study at large found these results: Roughly 12-22% of Treg TCRs were shared with Tconvs per tissue, interpreted as suggesting peripheral Treg induction. Some clones from the top 100 tumor clones were found in both invaded and non-invaded nodes, which suggests recirculation between the tumor and the draining nodes. The tumor top-100 clone tracking analysis was possible in only a couple of patients. In the targeted TCR-seq data, Tregs appeared more clonally expanded than Tconvs in all tissues, and both subsets were less diverse in tumor than lymph nodes. TCRs shared between Treg and Tconv subsets were regarded as suggestive, but not proof, of a common clonal origin. Whether Treg conversion occurred in a given organ or whether converted Tregs recirculated between nodes and tumor could not be resolved from the data.

Library preparation employed bulk RNA-seq. TCRdb names Illumina HiSeq 2500 as the instrument used. The original pipeline was this. In the separate targeted TCR-seq dataset, CDR3 sequences were extracted from raw reads and quantified using MiXCR version 2.1.5 with default parameters. TCR-beta clones in the separate targeted TCR-seq dataset were defined according to the combination of V gene, J gene and CDR3 sequence. In the separate targeted TCR-seq dataset, clones with fewer than three counts were first removed, after which only the 90% most strongly expressed clones per sample were kept. In the separate targeted TCR-seq dataset, Treg-Tconv overlap was computed as shared clones divided by total Treg clones per tissue, times 100. TCRdb redid the processing of the public reads, applying fastp at Q25 and MiXCR, and retained in-frame beta chains. Duplicate CDR3 protein sequences are folded into a single record with the most common DNA and genes. What appears here as the V and J calls and clone size reflects TCRdb's work, not the paper's. Across this sample there are some 3,400 distinct CDR3 sequences, with roughly four fifths seen only once. The ten largest clones take up more than 1.5% of the sample.

Memory conventional CD4 T cells were sorted as CD4+ CD45RA- CD25- cells. Whether a tumor-draining lymph node counted as invaded or non-invaded depended on the presence or absence of metastatic tumor cells. T cells were pre-enriched with a Miltenyi Pan T Cell isolation kit before staining and sorting. Primary tumors were characterized by immunohistochemistry for estrogen receptor, progesterone receptor, HER2 and Ki-67. Fresh surgical tissue was processed within a few hours after surgery by being cut into small fragments. The tissue fragments were digested enzymatically for roughly 20 minutes with Liberase TL plus DNase and were then passed through a 40-micrometer strainer. After DAPI live/dead staining, cells were sorted on a BD FACS Aria II at about 98-99% purity. Sorted cells were lysed in TCL buffer, and RNA was purified with a Norgen Single Cell RNA purification kit including DNase treatment.

Concerning this clonotype: Its antigen is not yet known. No base qualities exist here, and no much larger clone lies one base off it.

From cysteine to phenylalanine, the CDR3 is 13 amino acids long. Of all the DNA, just the CDR3 is kept, 39 bases in frame from base 1. The germline V gene (reference sequence) sets CDR1 to DFQATT and CDR2 to SNEGSKA. Compared with germline, V lacks 7 bases and J lacks 1 base; bases without a gene match: 6. Sequenced: sorted memory CD4+ effector T cells from a lymph node. The sample's cell subset or site label, decoded: CD45RA-negative sorted CD4+ T cells (memory Tconv or effector/memory Treg). The TCR comes from a female donor with luminal breast cancer. The receptor chain draws on TRBV20-1 and TRBJ1-1; the central 7 bases match TRBD1. The DNA sequence is given as TGCAGTGGCGCGGGACAGACGAACACTGAAGCTTTCTTT. Protein translation: CSGAGQTNTEAFF.